One T cell receptor beta chain is described in this entry. This record comes from a study of PD-1 blockade in classical Hodgkin lymphoma. Trimming shortened V by 5 bases and J by 8 bases, and 12 bases separated the two germline ends. This CDR3 has 11 amino acids. Germline CDR1 DFQATT, CDR2 SNEGSKA (reference sequence). Indicated time point: newly diagnosed, previously untreated cHL patient sample. The table came from immunoSEQ multiplex PCR; TCRdb's copy has only in-frame clones and leaves some out. The repertoire holds approximately 70,000 clones, with 93% as singletons. Sequencing was performed on peripheral blood mononuclear cells (PBMCs). The sequence was obtained from a human donor with classical Hodgkin lymphoma. The chain employs TRBV20-1 and TRBJ1-1; no clear D. In DNA, the CDR3 is TGCAGTGCTCCGGGATGGGAAGAAGCTTTCTTT. Its translation is CSAPGWEEAFF.